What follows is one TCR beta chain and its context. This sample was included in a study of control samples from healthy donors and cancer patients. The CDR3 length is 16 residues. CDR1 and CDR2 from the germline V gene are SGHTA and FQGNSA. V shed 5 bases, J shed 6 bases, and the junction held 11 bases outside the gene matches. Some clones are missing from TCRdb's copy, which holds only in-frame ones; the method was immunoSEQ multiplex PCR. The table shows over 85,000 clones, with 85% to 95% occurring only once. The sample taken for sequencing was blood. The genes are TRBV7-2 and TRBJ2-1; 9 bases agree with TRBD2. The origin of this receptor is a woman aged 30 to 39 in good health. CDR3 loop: CASSQQGRGGRNEQFF. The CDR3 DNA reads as TGTGCCAGCAGCCAACAAGGGCGGGGGGGCCGCAATGAGCAGTTCTTC. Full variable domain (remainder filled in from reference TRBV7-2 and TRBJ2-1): GAGVSQSPSNKVTEKGKDVELRCDPISGHTALYWYRQSLGQGLEFLIYFQGNSAPDKSGLPSDRFSAERTGGSVSTLTIQRTQQEDSAVYLCASSQQGRGGRNEQFFGPGTRLTVL.